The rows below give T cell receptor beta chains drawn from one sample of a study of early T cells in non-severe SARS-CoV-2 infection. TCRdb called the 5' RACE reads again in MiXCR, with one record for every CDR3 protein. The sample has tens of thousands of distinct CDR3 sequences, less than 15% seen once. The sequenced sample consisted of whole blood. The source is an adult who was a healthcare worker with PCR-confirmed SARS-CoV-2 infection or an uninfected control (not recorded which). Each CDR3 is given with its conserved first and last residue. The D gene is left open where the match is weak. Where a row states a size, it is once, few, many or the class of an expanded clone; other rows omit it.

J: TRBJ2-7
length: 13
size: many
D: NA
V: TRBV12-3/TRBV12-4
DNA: TGTGCCAGCAGTAGGACACTCCTCGACGAGCAGTACTTC
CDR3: CASSRTLLDEQYF

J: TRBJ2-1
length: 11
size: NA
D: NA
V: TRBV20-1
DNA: TGCAGTGTTCTCAGGTACAATGAGCAGTTCTTC
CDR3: CSVLRYNEQFF

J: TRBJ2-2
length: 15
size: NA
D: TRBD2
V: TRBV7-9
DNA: TGTGCCGCCCGGGGACTAGCGGTAGACACCGGGGAGCTGTTTTTT
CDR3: CAARGLAVDTGELFF

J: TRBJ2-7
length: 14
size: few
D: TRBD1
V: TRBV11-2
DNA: TGTGCCAGCAGCTCGCTGAGACAGGGTCGCGAGCAGTACTTC
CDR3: CASSSLRQGREQYF

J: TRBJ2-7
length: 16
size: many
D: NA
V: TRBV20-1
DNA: TGCAGTGCTAGGGGGGACGGCGTACCTTGGGGCTACGAGCAGTACTTC
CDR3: CSARGDGVPWGYEQYF

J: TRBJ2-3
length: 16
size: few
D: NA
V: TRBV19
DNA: TGTGCCAGTAGTATTGGGGGGCCTAGAAGCACAGATACGCAGTATTTT
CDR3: CASSIGGPRSTDTQYF

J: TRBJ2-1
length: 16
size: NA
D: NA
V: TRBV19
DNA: TGTGCCAGTAGTATCGGAACGGGACTCACCTACAATGAGCAGTTCTTC
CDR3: CASSIGTGLTYNEQFF

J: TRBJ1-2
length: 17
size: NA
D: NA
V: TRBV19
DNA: TGTGCCAGTAGTATTCCGGGCTCCTCATCCCGGGCATATGGCTACACCTTC
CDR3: CASSIPGSSSRAYGYTF

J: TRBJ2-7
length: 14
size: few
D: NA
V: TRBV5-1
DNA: TGCGCCAGCAGCTTGGACCCAGGGGCCGACGAGCAGTACTTC
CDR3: CASSLDPGADEQYF

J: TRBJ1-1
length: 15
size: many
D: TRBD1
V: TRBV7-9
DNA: TGTGCCAGCAGCATAACACAGGGGATGAACACTGAAGCTTTCTTT
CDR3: CASSITQGMNTEAFF

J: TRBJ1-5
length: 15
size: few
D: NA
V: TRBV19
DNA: TGTGCCAGTAGTGTTCGGTCGGCTAGCAATCAGCCCCAGCATTTT
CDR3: CASSVRSASNQPQHF

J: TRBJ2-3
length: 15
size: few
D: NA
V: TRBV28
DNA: TGTGCCAGCAGTTCGTTTGACAGTCCCACAGATACGCAGTATTTT
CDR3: CASSSFDSPTDTQYF

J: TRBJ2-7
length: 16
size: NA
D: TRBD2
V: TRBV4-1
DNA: TGCGCCAGCAGCCAAGAAGGGGCGGGAGGGTCCTACGAGCAGTACTTC
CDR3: CASSQEGAGGSYEQYF

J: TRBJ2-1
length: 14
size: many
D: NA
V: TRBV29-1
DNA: TGCAGCGTTGACCCGACAGGACTAGTTACTGAGCAGTTCTTC
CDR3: CSVDPTGLVTEQFF

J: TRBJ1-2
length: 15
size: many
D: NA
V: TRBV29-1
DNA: TGCAGCGTTGAGGGGTCCGGGACCGACTTTTATGGCTACACCTTC
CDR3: CSVEGSGTDFYGYTF

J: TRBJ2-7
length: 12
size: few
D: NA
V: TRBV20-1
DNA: TGCAGTGCCCTCAGATTGGCTAGCGAGCAGTACTTC
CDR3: CSALRLASEQYF

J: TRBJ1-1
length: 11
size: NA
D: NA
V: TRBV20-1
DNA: TGCAGTGCTAGCAAGCGCGAGGAAGCTTTCTTT
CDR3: CSASKREEAFF

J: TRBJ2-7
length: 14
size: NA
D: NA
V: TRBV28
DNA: TGTGCCAGCAGTTTAACGGGTGATACCTACGAGCAGTACTTC
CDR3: CASSLTGDTYEQYF

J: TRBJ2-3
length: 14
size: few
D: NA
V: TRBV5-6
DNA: TGTGCCAGCAGCCTCGACATCACCACAGATACGCAGTATTTT
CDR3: CASSLDITTDTQYF

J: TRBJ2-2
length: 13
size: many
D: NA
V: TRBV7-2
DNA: TGTGCCAGCAGCTCTACAGATACCGGGGAGCTGTTTTTT
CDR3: CASSSTDTGELFF

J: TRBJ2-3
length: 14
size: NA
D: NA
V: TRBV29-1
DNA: TGCAGCGTTGGACAGTTTTCTAGCACAGATACGCAGTATTTT
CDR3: CSVGQFSSTDTQYF

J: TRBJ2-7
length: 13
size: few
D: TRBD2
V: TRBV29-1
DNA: TGCAGCGTTGAGAGGGAGGGGACGTGGGAGCAGTACTTC
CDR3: CSVEREGTWEQYF

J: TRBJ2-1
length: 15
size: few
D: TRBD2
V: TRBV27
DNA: TGTGCCAGCAGGGGACTAGCGGGACGCCGTGATGAGCAGTTCTTC
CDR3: CASRGLAGRRDEQFF

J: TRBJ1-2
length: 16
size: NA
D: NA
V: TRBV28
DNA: TGTGCCAGCAGTTCCATAGTGTTAACAAGGAACTATGGCTACACCTTC
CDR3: CASSSIVLTRNYGYTF